This TCR beta chain was recorded in a study of blood T cells in healthy people across ages. Next came a second PCR, run for about 7 to 11 cycles, which used a sample-barcoded 5' primer along with a J-beta primer mix. All cDNA molecules were each tagged by a template-switch adaptor with 12 random nucleotides. Every sample gave at least 3 million paired-end reads containing CDR3. Using its own MiXCR run on the 5' RACE reads, TCRdb lists one record per CDR3 protein. The table shows hundreds of thousands of distinct CDR3 sequences, with 29% occurring only once. This clonotype was seen many times. The authors extracted at least 5 micrograms of total RNA per sample. The sequence came from an elderly woman in good health. The source material was blood.

This CDR3 reads CASSLALAGATDTQYF. The CDR3 coding sequence is TGTGCCAGCAGCTTAGCCCTAGCGGGGGCCACAGATACGCAGTATTTT. The rearrangement joins TRBV7-2 to TRBJ2-3; TRBD2 matches at 10 bases. CDR3 length equals 16 residues. V dropped 0 bases and J dropped 2; count of bases not matched to a gene: 2. Germline lookup yields CDR1 SGHTA and CDR2 FQGNSA.